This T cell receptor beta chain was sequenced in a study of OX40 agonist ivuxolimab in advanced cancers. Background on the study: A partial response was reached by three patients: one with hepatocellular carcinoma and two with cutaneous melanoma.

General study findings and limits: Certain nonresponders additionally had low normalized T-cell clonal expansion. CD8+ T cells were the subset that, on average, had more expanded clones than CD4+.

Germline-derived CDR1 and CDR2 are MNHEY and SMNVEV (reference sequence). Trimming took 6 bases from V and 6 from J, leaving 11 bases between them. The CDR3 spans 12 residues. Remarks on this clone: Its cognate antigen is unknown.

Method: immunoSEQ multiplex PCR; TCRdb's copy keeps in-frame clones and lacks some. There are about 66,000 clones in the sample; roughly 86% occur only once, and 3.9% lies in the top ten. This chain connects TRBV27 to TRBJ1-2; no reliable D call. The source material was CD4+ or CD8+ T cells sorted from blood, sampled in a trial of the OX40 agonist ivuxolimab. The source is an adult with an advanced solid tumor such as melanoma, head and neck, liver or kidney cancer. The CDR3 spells CASSTVGDGYTF. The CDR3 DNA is TGTGCCAGCAGCACTGTTGGGGATGGCTACACCTTC.